Below, 26 T cell receptor beta chains from the same sample are listed, as sequenced in a study of molecular identifiers for immune sequencing clone quantification. TCRdb processed the PCR reads anew with MiXCR; each CDR3 protein has one entry. The repertoire holds some 680,000 distinct CDR3 sequences, less than 30% seen once, with about 0.73% in the top ten. What was sequenced was naive CD8+ T cells from blood, with Jurkat cell RNA spiked in. Specified subset: FACS-sorted CD8+CD4-CCR7+CD45RA+ naive T cells. All receptors derive from a human donor in good health. Some libraries in this study had Jurkat cell RNA spiked in.

This clonotype showed up many times. CDR3 amino acids: CASSLKGANEQYF. The CDR3 nucleotides are TGTGCCAGCAGCTTGAAGGGGGCGAATGAGCAGTACTTC. The rearrangement uses TRBV5-5 and TRBJ2-7, with 7 bases identical to TRBD1. CDR3 length: 13 amino acids. Germline V lookup: CDR1 SGHKS, CDR2 YYEKEE (reference sequence). V trimming: 1 base; J trimming: 7 bases; junction bases outside the gene matches: 5.

The sample holds a few counts of this clonotype. The chain recombines TRBV3-1 with TRBJ1-1; unclear D gene. The CDR3 length is 16 residues. Looked up from germline, CDR1 is LGHDT and CDR2 is YNNKEL (reference sequence). V dropped 2 bases and J dropped 0 bases, with 13 bases sitting between them. This CDR3 reads CASSQTRTLMNTEAFF. The CDR3 region has the DNA TGTGCCAGCAGCCAAACCAGGACTCTCATGAACACTGAAGCTTTCTTT.

The chain uses TRBV30 and TRBJ1-2, with 9 bases that match TRBD1. V trimming: 3 bases; J trimming: 3 bases; junction bases outside the gene matches: 5. Germline lookup yields CDR1 GTSNPN and CDR2 SVGIG (reference sequence). This CDR3 is built from 14 residues. The CDR3 reads CAWRRQGDYYGYTF. Written as DNA, the CDR3 is TGTGCCTGGAGACGACAGGGGGATTACTATGGCTACACCTTC.

This clonotype showed up many times. The V gene is TRBV13, the J gene TRBJ2-3; no clear D. The V gene lost 4 bases and the J gene lost 5 bases, with 16 bases spanning the gap. The CDR3 extends over 15 amino acids. The V gene's germline CDR1 is PRHDT and CDR2 FYEKMQ (reference sequence). This CDR3 is CASSSEAGRLDTQYF. Written as DNA, the CDR3 is TGTGCCAGCAGCTCCGAGGCCGGAAGACTAGATACGCAGTATTTT.

This clonotype occurred many times. The chain uses TRBV7-9 and TRBJ2-3, with 11 positions matching TRBD2. The V and J ends lost 3 bases and 0 bases, in that order; junction bases with no gene match: 8. The CDR3 has 18 residues. Germline V lookup: CDR1 SEHNR, CDR2 FQNEAQ (reference sequence). The CDR3: CASSFTPSGGPSTDTQYF. CDR3 sequence (DNA): TGTGCCAGCAGCTTTACGCCTAGCGGGGGGCCTAGCACAGATACGCAGTATTTT.

The rearrangement uses TRBV6-2 or TRBV6-3 and TRBJ2-3, with TRBD1 matching 7 bases. Germline lookup yields CDR1 MNHEY and CDR2 SVGEGT. Trimming took 5 bases from V and 5 from J; bases not matched to a gene: 10. The CDR3 sequence is 15 residues long. CDR3 in amino acids: CASSPTDRSGDTQYF. The CDR3 DNA follows: TGTGCCAGCAGTCCAACGGACAGGTCAGGAGATACGCAGTATTTT.

This clonotype was seen at least ten times. The CDR3 nucleotides read TGTGCCAGCAGTTATTTTGGAGGCGACACTGAAGCTTTCTTT. Translation: CASSYFGGDTEAFF. The J gene is TRBJ1-1, the V gene TRBV6-5; D unresolved. Per germline, CDR1 MNHEY and CDR2 SVGAGI. Trimming removed 3 bases at V and 3 bases at J, with 11 bases between. The CDR3 is 14 amino acids.

This clonotype occurred a few times. The chain uses TRBV19 and TRBJ1-2; D gene ambiguous. Germline CDR1 LNHDA, CDR2 SQIVND (reference sequence). This CDR3 comprises 13 residues. V was clipped by 6 bases and J by 8 bases, with 16 bases between them. CDR3 region: CASRPEEGSGYTF. The CDR3 DNA reads TGTGCCAGTAGGCCGGAGGAGGGATCCGGCTACACCTTC.

This clonotype occurred once. Since a much larger clone is just one base distant, this may be a read error. Since no conserved phenylalanine or tryptophan closes the CDR3, a read error is the likely cause. The J gene is TRBJ1-2, the V gene TRBV16; 7 nucleotides align to TRBD1. Germline values: CDR1 KGHSY, CDR2 FQNENV. V lost 5 bases and J lost 1; bases outside the gene matches: 7. The CDR3 is made up of 15 amino acids. The DNA of the CDR3 is TGTGCCAGCAGCGAAGACAGGGCCTATAACTATGGCTACACCATC. Its translation: CASSEDRAYNYGYTI.

Here the CDR3 reads CTSSLVTSQETQYF. Written as DNA, the CDR3 is TGTACCAGCAGCTTAGTGACCAGCCAAGAGACCCAGTACTTC. V gene TRBV7-2 combines with J gene TRBJ2-5; no clear D gene. Germline V CDR1 and CDR2: SGHTA, FQGNSA. The CDR3 extends over 14 amino acids. V lost 1 base and J lost 1, with 7 bases in between.

This rearrangement joins TRBV11-2 to TRBJ2-1, with D perhaps given as TRBD1 or TRBD2 (5 bases each). The CDR3 contains 13 residues. Looked up from germline, CDR1 is SGHAT and CDR2 is FQNNGV. V lost 5 bases, J lost 12 bases, and 17 bases lay in between. CDR3 DNA: TGTGCCAGCAGCCACTGGGACGTCTTGTGGCAGTTCTTC. Translated: CASSHWDVLWQFF.

About this clonotype itself: This could be a read error, since a much larger clone is one nucleotide away. Because the CDR3 is missing its conserved closing phenylalanine or tryptophan, this is likely a read error. This chain connects TRBV3-1 to TRBJ2-3; TRBD2 matches 9 bases. V lost 7 bases and J lost 3; bases outside the gene matches: 8. Looked up from germline, CDR1 is LGHDT and CDR2 is YNNKEL (reference sequence). The CDR3 length is 15 residues. The DNA of the CDR3 is TGTGCCAGCACCCCCAAGCGGGGGGTTACAGATACGCAGTATATT. Protein: CASTPKRGVTDTQYI.

Concerning this clonotype: Relative to the germline gene, one junction end is altered; a read error may explain this. The chain carries TRBV7-2 and TRBJ2-7; no firm D call. The CDR3 consists of 12 residues. Germline CDR1 reads SGHTA; CDR2 reads FQGNSA. CDR3 region: CASGLDRYEQYF. In nucleotides, the CDR3 is TGTGCCAGCGGCTTAGACCGCTACGAGCAGTACTTC.

A few counts support this clonotype. The rearrangement joins TRBV27 to TRBJ2-1, with D maybe TRBD1 (7 bases). CDR3 length equals 15 residues. V was shortened by 7 bases and J by 4 bases, with 17 bases between the two germline ends. In germline, CDR1 is MNHEY, CDR2 SMNVEV (reference sequence). CDR3 DNA: TGTGCCAGCACCAGGTCTCAGGGGGGATACAATGAGCAGTTCTTC. It codes for CASTRSQGGYNEQFF.

This clonotype was picked up many times. The chain links TRBV24-1 to TRBJ2-1; 7 positions match TRBD2. The CDR3 totals 16 residues. With 4 bases clipped from V and 2 bases from J, the junction kept 7 bases outside the gene matches. Germline values: CDR1 KGHDR, CDR2 SFDVKD. CDR3 sequence reads: CATSDQAGKPYNEQFF. CDR3 nucleotide sequence: TGTGCCACCAGTGACCAAGCGGGAAAGCCCTACAATGAGCAGTTCTTC.

In regard to this clonotype: Since a much larger clone is just one base distant, this may be a read error. The chain carries TRBV6-5 and TRBJ1-1; D possibly corresponds to TRBD1 (6 bases). The CDR3 totals 13 residues. Germline V gene data show CDR1 as MNHEY and CDR2 as SVGAGI. The V gene lost 6 bases and the J gene lost 5 bases, with 13 bases spanning the gap. For the CDR3, the DNA is TGTGCCAGCAGACCCGGGGGGGCTACTGAAGCTTTCTTT. Translated: CASRPGGATEAFF.

This clonotype has only a few counts. This chain links TRBV28 with TRBJ2-7; possible D gene TRBD2, 5 bases. Germline V CDR1 and CDR2: MDHEN, SYDVKM. The CDR3 contains 11 residues. V lost 6 bases and J 7 bases, leaving 10 bases between the germline ends. CDR3 sequence (DNA): TGTGCCAGCAGGGACTGGGGTGAGCAGTACTTC. Translating it yields CASRDWGEQYF.

The table lists this clonotype with many counts. This chain joins TRBV20-1 and TRBJ2-3, with TRBD1 matching 8 bases. This CDR3 is 13 amino acids long. J was trimmed by 2 bases and V by 6 bases; bases with no gene match: 4. Per germline, CDR1 DFQATT and CDR2 SNEGSKA (reference sequence). The CDR3 reads CSAPGGFTDTQYF. The CDR3 coding sequence is TGCAGTGCACCAGGGGGCTTCACAGATACGCAGTATTTT.

This clonotype has a handful of counts. The V and J genes are TRBV9 and TRBJ2-5; 8 positions match TRBD1. The CDR3 spans 14 residues. With 4 bases clipped from V and 5 bases from J, the junction kept 7 bases outside the gene matches. In germline, CDR1 is SGDLS, CDR2 YYNGEE. DNA for the CDR3: TGTGCCAGCAGCACGGACAGGGTTGAGGAGACCCAGTACTTC. This sequence encodes CASSTDRVEETQYF.

The rearrangement links TRBV7-9 to TRBJ2-7; tentatively, D is TRBD1 (6 bases). CDR3 length: 16 residues. Germline CDR1 is SEHNR and CDR2 is FQNEAQ (reference sequence). Trimming stripped 5 bases from V and 2 bases from J, with 19 bases between. CDR3 region: CASSPVGQRLAYEQYF. The CDR3, as DNA: TGTGCCAGCAGCCCGGTCGGACAGCGCCTTGCCTACGAGCAGTACTTC.

The chain has TRBV19 and TRBJ2-7; 12 positions match TRBD2. Trimming removed 5 bases from V and 4 bases from J; junction bases left unmatched: 9. This CDR3 has 16 residues. The V gene's germline CDR1 is LNHDA and CDR2 SQIVND (reference sequence). The CDR3 protein is CASSYDLTSGGYEQYF. The DNA for the CDR3 is TGTGCCAGTAGTTACGACTTGACTAGCGGGGGTTACGAGCAGTACTTC.

Only one count was recorded for this clonotype. With only one base between it and a far larger clone, this is likely a read error. The CDR3 nucleotides are TGCAGCGTCCAGGGGTACAAGCAGTACTTC. This gives the protein CSVQGYKQYF. The rearrangement uses TRBV29-1 and TRBJ2-7; D is perhaps TRBD1 (6 bases). Germline assignment: CDR1 SQVTM and CDR2 ANQGSEA. The CDR3 runs 10 residues. The V end lost 6 bases, the J end lost 8 bases, and 11 bases lay between the germline ends.

CDR3 sequence: CASSQNQGAGELFF. The CDR3, as DNA: TGCGCCAGCAGCCAAAATCAGGGGGCCGGGGAGCTGTTTTTT. The V and J genes are TRBV4-3 and TRBJ2-2, with TRBD1 matching 7 bases. Losses at the gene ends were 2 bases for V and 6 bases for J; bases not matched to a gene: 3. CDR1 is LGHNA and CDR2 is YSLEER in the germline V gene. The CDR3 length is 14 residues.

V usage is TRBV10-3 and J usage is TRBJ2-7; TRBD1 is a possible D gene (5 bases). CDR1 is ENHRY and CDR2 is SYGVKD in the germline V gene. CDR3 length: 13 residues. V was trimmed by 4 bases and J by 0 bases, leaving 7 bases between them. The CDR3 nucleotides read TGTGCCATCAGTGGGGGCATCTCCTACGAGCAGTACTTC. Its protein is CAISGGISYEQYF.

On this clonotype itself: A much larger clone sits a single nucleotide away, making a read error possible. The V gene is TRBV21-1, the J gene TRBJ2-4; TRBD1, the table's D call, was not compared with the DNA. TRBV21-1 is termed a pseudogene. The CDR3 spans 16 residues. The DNA for the CDR3 is TGTGCCAGCAGCAAAGCGAGAGGGGAAGCCAAAACCATTCAGTACTTC. This encodes CASSKARGEAKTIQYF.

This clonotype has ten or more counts. CDR3 bases: TGCAGTGCAGTGATCCCGGGGGCGCCCTACGAGCAGTACTTC. Residues: CSAVIPGAPYEQYF. The V gene is TRBV20-1, the J gene TRBJ2-7; D could derive from TRBD1 or TRBD2 (6 bases each). Germline V gene data show CDR1 as DFQATT and CDR2 as SNEGSKA (reference sequence). V lost 6 bases and J lost 2, with 17 bases in between. This CDR3 comprises 14 residues.